This record looks at one T cell receptor beta chain sequence and its context. No antigen is known for it. Within one base of it there is no much larger clone, and no base qualities were kept. This sample was included in a study of immune evolution from preneoplasia to lung adenocarcinoma (TCRdb year 2021). Background for the entire study: HLA loss of heterozygosity was seen in approximately 6.7%, 15% and 36% of AIS, MIA and ADC lesions, and in no AAH lesions. The study combined immune gene expression, TCR sequencing and multiplex immunofluorescence to profile immune contexture across lung adenocarcinoma precursors and invasive adenocarcinoma. Resected precursor lesions (AAH, AIS, MIA) and invasive adenocarcinomas were compared against paired morphologically normal lung tissue. The sample size was set by how many specimens were available, not by a prior power calculation. The immune data were integrated with whole exome sequencing and methylation data obtained from the same cohort of nodules. In total, the cohort included approximately 53 patients with pulmonary nodules, all of whom underwent surgical resection. TCR sequencing data came from 51 patients. According to the study, roughly 110 samples were used for TCR sequencing. POLYSOLVER was used to infer class I HLA alleles from exome data, and LOHHLA was used to detect allele-specific HLA loss. Study-level results and caveats: The findings rested on association rather than direct causation, and larger cohorts with long-term follow-up and longitudinal biopsies were considered necessary. Clonality was highest in normal lung, while later-stage lesions appeared to show lower clonality but higher T cell density and diversity. Because all patients came from Japan and China, whether the findings apply to Western populations was uncertain. Top T cell clone frequencies were highest in normal lung and appeared to decrease progressively from AAH through AIS, MIA and invasive adenocarcinoma. T cell clonality was highest in KRAS-mutant nodules compared with EGFR-mutant or double wild-type lesions.

From cysteine to phenylalanine, the CDR3 is 14 amino acids long. The CDR3 DNA has 42 bases and is translated from base 1. V is clipped by 0 bases and J by 3 bases, and the sequence between their germline boundaries is 8 bases long. As encoded in the germline V gene, CDR1 is SGDLS while CDR2 is YYNGEE. Between the mid-2010s and the late 2010s, the patients underwent resection in either Japan or China. The histologic diagnosis of each case was independently confirmed on H&E slides by two lung cancer pathologists. Premalignant or tumor cells were enriched for nucleic acid extraction by macro-dissection performed after pathologic assessment. The AllPrep DNA/RNA FFPE Kit was used to isolate DNA from FFPE tissue. TCR beta CDR3 regions were sequenced from DNA using the immunoSEQ hsTCRbeta Kit. As for the authors' bioinformatics: TCR sequencing data were analysed with the ImmunoSEQ Analyzer. T cell clonality was calculated on productive rearrangements as 1 minus Pielou's evenness. The inverse Simpson index, applied to productive templates, was used to measure T cell diversity. T cell density was TCR beta template counts normalized to usable DNA, estimated by amplifying and sequencing housekeeping genes. Two-sided Kruskal-Wallis tests were used to compare TCR metrics between histologic stages. In its TCRdb copy, this immuneACCESS table keeps in-frame sequences only and misses some clones. Where compared with another copy, unresolved V genes explain less than half of these, and the others have no known cause. The V and J calls and clone size were taken over from that table, and D and trimming were inferred from the DNA. The table for this sample lists 4,500 or so clones; 76% of them were counted only once. The biggest ten clones account for 13% to 15% of the sample.

The chain uses TRBV9 and TRBJ2-3; TRBD2 is possibly the D segment (6 matching bases). Sequencing input: FFPE invasive lung adenocarcinoma tissue. Interpreted using the paper, the cell subset or site label stands for: frankly invasive lung adenocarcinoma (ADC). The receptor was derived from a person aged 65 to 85 with invasive lung adenocarcinoma. Some clones in this sample may be carry-over from other donors' samples. The CDR3 reads CASSVVAETDTQYF. In nucleotide form, the sequence is TGTGCCAGCAGCGTAGTAGCGGAGACAGATACGCAGTATTTT. Beyond the CDR3, the reference TRBV9 and TRBJ2-3 genes provide the residues; the full variable domain reads: DSGVTQTPKHLITATGQRVTLRCSPRSGDLSVYWYQQSLDQGLQFLIQYYNGEERAKGNILERFSAQQFPDLHSELNLSSLELGDSALYFCASSVVAETDTQYFGPGTRLTVL.